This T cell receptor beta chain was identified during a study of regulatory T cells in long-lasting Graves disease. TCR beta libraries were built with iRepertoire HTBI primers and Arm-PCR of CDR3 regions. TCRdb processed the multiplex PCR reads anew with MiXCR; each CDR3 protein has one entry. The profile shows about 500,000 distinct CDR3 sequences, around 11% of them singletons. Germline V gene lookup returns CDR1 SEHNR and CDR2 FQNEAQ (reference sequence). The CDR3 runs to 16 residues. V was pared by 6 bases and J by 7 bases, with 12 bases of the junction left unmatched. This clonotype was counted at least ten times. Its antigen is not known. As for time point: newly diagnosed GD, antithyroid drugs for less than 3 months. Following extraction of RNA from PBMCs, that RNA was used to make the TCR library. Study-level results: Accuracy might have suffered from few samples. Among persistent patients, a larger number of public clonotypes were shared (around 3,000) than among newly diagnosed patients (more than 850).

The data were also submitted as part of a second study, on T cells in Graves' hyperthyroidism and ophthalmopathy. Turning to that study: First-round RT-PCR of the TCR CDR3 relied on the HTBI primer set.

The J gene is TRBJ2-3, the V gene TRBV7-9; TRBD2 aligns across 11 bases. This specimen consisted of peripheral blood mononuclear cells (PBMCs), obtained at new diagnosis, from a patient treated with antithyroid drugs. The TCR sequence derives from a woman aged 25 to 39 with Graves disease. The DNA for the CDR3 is TGTGCCAGCAGTCCCCTTCGGGGACTAGCGGAGCATACGCAGTATTTT. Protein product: CASSPLRGLAEHTQYF.